These 24 T cell receptor beta chains were sequenced from one sample in a study of blood T cells in healthy people across ages. Through a sample-barcoded 5' primer and a J-beta primer mix, a second PCR was run for roughly 6 to 12 cycles. MiXCR was run by TCRdb on the 5' RACE reads, yielding one entry per CDR3 protein. Here the sample spans 1.5 million or so distinct CDR3 sequences, about 43% being singletons. Input material: blood. These receptors were obtained from a woman aged 18-29 years in good health.

This clonotype was counted at least ten times. The rearrangement links TRBV6-1 to TRBJ2-1; the D is unclear. The germline gives CDR1 MNHNS, CDR2 SASEGT. The CDR3 spans 13 residues. V was trimmed by 8 bases and J by 2 bases, leaving 10 bases between them. The CDR3 coding sequence is TGTGCCAGCCTAGACCCAACCTACAATGAGCAGTTCTTC. Protein product: CASLDPTYNEQFF.

The chain uses TRBV6-1 and TRBJ1-4, with TRBD1 matching 8 bases. CDR1 is MNHNS and CDR2 is SASEGT in the germline V gene. V dropped 3 bases and J dropped 8; count of bases not matched to a gene: 8. The CDR3 extends over 15 amino acids. In DNA form, the CDR3 reads TGTGCCAGCAGTGAGCGGGACAGGTCGGCAGAAAAACTGTTTTTT. Translating it yields CASSERDRSAEKLFF.

The CDR3 DNA sequence: TGTGCCAGCAGCCAAGAAACGGGCGGATACTACGAGCAGTACTTC. Its translation: CASSQETGGYYEQYF. The gene calls are TRBV3-1 and TRBJ2-5; the D is unclear. Matching the DNA end better, TRBJ2-7 makes the J call doubtful. Per germline, CDR1 LGHDT and CDR2 YNNKEL (reference sequence). The CDR3 has 15 amino acids.

Of note for this clonotype: At one boundary the junction diverges from the germline segment, which might be a read error. The chain employs TRBV7-9 and TRBJ2-7; D perhaps matches TRBD2 (5 bases). The CDR3 is 15 amino acids. CDR1 and CDR2 (germline): SEHNR, FQNEAQ (reference sequence). The DNA of the CDR3 is TGTGTCAGCAGCTTCGGGGTCCTTTCCACGGAAGAGCAGTACTTC. Amino acids: CVSSFGVLSTEEQYF.

The table lists this clonotype with a few counts. The chain employs TRBV4-2 and TRBJ1-2; D gene ambiguous. The CDR3 spans 12 residues. Germline V gene data show CDR1 as LGHNA and CDR2 as YNFKEQ. V was clipped by 3 bases and J by 7 bases, with 9 bases between them. The CDR3 nucleotides read TGTGCCAGCAGCCAGTGCACCGCTGGCTACACCTTC. It yields the protein CASSQCTAGYTF.

The chain recombines TRBV3-1 with TRBJ1-2; D ambiguous. Trimming removed 1 base from V and 3 bases from J, with 15 bases in between. Germline lookup yields CDR1 LGHDT and CDR2 YNNKEL (reference sequence). CDR3 length: 16 residues. CDR3 nucleotide sequence: TGTGCCAGCAGCCAAGTTGGGATAGGGTTGGACTATGGCTACACCTTC. This codes for CASSQVGIGLDYGYTF.

This clonotype was recorded once. The chain has TRBV12-3 or TRBV12-4 and TRBJ2-7; D is perhaps TRBD2 (7 bases). Trimming cost V 5 bases and J 3 bases, with 17 bases left between them. The CDR3 loop spans 15 amino acids. CDR3 DNA: TGTGCCAGCAGTGGAGGGGGGGACCCCTACTACGAGCAGTACTTC. This translates into CASSGGGDPYYEQYF.

V and J are TRBV7-6 and TRBJ2-7, with D possibly TRBD2 on 5 matching bases. V was shortened by 7 bases and J by 0 bases, with 16 bases between the two germline ends. The CDR3 runs to 15 residues. The V gene's germline CDR1 is SGHVS and CDR2 FNYEAQ. Here the CDR3 DNA reads TGTGCCAGCAACCATCGTCTAGACTACTCCTACGAGCAGTACTTC. Protein: CASNHRLDYSYEQYF.

In its sample, this clonotype was seen a few times. The chain recombines TRBV4-2 with TRBJ2-7; no clear D gene. The CDR3 length is 15 residues. CDR1 is LGHNA and CDR2 is YNFKEQ in the germline V gene. Trimming shortened V by 1 base and J by 4 bases, and 14 bases separated the two germline ends. CDR3 sequence: CASSQGVGGAYEQYF. CDR3 bases: TGTGCCAGCAGCCAAGGAGTTGGCGGAGCTTACGAGCAGTACTTC.

CDR3 loop: CASSVGRAGALDEQFF. The CDR3 coding sequence is TGTGCCAGCAGCGTAGGGAGGGCGGGAGCGCTCGATGAGCAGTTCTTC. This chain links TRBV9 with TRBJ2-1; 7 nucleotides match TRBD2. From germline, CDR1 is SGDLS and CDR2 YYNGEE. The CDR3 consists of 16 residues. The V segment lost 0 bases and the J segment 8 bases; nucleotides outside the gene matches: 11.

This chain uses TRBV12-3 or TRBV12-4 with TRBJ1-1; D is perhaps TRBD1 (6 bases). The CDR3 spans 13 residues. V was pared by 5 bases and J by 7 bases, with 14 bases between. For the CDR3, the DNA is TGTGCCAGCAGTGTGCAGGGGAGCGGTGAAGCTTTCTTT. Translated, it gives CASSVQGSGEAFF.

This clonotype was detected only a few times. The chain carries TRBV5-6 and TRBJ2-3; possible D gene TRBD2, 5 bases. V shed 4 bases and J shed 2 bases, with 11 bases lying between them. The V gene's germline CDR1 is SGHDT and CDR2 YYEEEE. The CDR3 is 14 residues long. The DNA of the CDR3 is TGTGCCAGCAGCGTGGACTGGATCACAGATACGCAGTATTTT. Its protein product is CASSVDWITDTQYF.

The chain carries TRBV18 and TRBJ1-1, with 8 bases aligning to TRBD1. Germline-derived CDR1 and CDR2 are KGHSH and LQKENI. The CDR3 is made up of 16 amino acids. Losses at the gene ends were 2 bases for V and 5 bases for J; bases not matched to a gene: 10. CDR3 nucleotide sequence: TGTGCCAGCTCACCAAGGGCAGGGGGCGCCTGGACTGAAGCTTTCTTT. Translation gives CASSPRAGGAWTEAFF.

The sample holds many counts of this clonotype. The CDR3 reads CASSLVAGGVYEQYF. CDR3 DNA: TGTGCCAGCAGCTTAGTGGCAGGGGGGGTCTACGAGCAGTACTTC. J is TRBJ2-7 and V is TRBV7-2; D is tentatively TRBD1 or TRBD2 (7 bases each). The CDR3 sequence is 15 residues long. The V end lost 1 base, the J end lost 3 bases, and 13 bases lay between the germline ends. Germline V gene sequence: CDR1 SGHTA, CDR2 FQGNSA.

This chain connects TRBV7-2 to TRBJ2-1; 12 bases line up with TRBD2. V shed 1 base, J shed 9 bases, and the junction held 4 bases outside the gene matches. The germline CDR1 and CDR2 sequences are SGHTA and FQGNSA. This CDR3 spans 15 amino acids. CDR3 region: CASSLGTSGRSEQFF. CDR3 nucleotide sequence: TGTGCCAGCAGCTTAGGAACTAGCGGGAGGAGTGAGCAGTTCTTC.

J is TRBJ2-7 and V is TRBV3-1, with 11 bases aligning to TRBD2. The germline V gene encodes CDR1 LGHDT and CDR2 YNNKEL (reference sequence). Trimming cost V 4 bases and J 4 bases; bases outside gene matches: 6. The CDR3 totals 15 residues. This CDR3 is CASSPASGGFYEQYF. DNA for the CDR3: TGTGCCAGCAGCCCCGCTAGCGGGGGGTTTTACGAGCAGTACTTC.

The chain couples TRBV5-1 to TRBJ2-7, with D maybe TRBD1 (6 bases). CDR1 is SGHRS and CDR2 is YFSETQ in the germline V gene. V lost 0 bases and J lost 3, with 19 bases in between. There are 17 residues in the CDR3. CDR3 bases: TGCGCCAGCAGCTTGGCCGAACAGGGTCTCCACTACTACGAGCAGTACTTC. Protein product: CASSLAEQGLHYYEQYF.

This chain joins TRBV6-1 and TRBJ2-6; D is uncertain. V was cut by 3 bases and J by 0 bases, with 6 bases left in between. The CDR3 length is 15 residues. Germline CDR1 and CDR2: MNHNS and SASEGT. CDR3 nucleotide sequence: TGTGCCAGCAGTGATGGGTTCTCTGGGGCCAACGTCCTGACTTTC. Its translation is CASSDGFSGANVLTF.

Only a few counts were recorded for this clonotype. The rearrangement joins TRBV6-5 to TRBJ1-5, with a tentative D call TRBD1 (5 bases). Germline V gene sequence: CDR1 MNHEY, CDR2 SVGAGI. V was clipped by 2 bases and J by 6 bases, with 14 bases between them. This CDR3 spans 15 amino acids. The CDR3 DNA follows: TGTGCCAGCAGTTACACAAAAAGGGGCGGTCAGCCCCAGCATTTT. Encoded protein: CASSYTKRGGQPQHF.

The gene calls are TRBV25-1 and TRBJ1-1; D is ambiguous. This CDR3 contains 13 residues. Germline assignment: CDR1 MGHDK and CDR2 SYGVNS. The V and J ends lost 4 bases and 1 base respectively, with 7 bases between them. In nucleotides, the CDR3 is TGTGCCAGCAGTGGTTTCCCGAACACTGAAGCTTTCTTT. Amino acid sequence: CASSGFPNTEAFF.

The rearrangement joins TRBV20-1 to TRBJ2-7; maybe TRBD1 (5 bases). From germline, CDR1 is DFQATT and CDR2 SNEGSKA (reference sequence). V was cut by 1 base and J by 1 base, with 8 bases left in between. This CDR3 comprises 13 residues. CDR3 coding DNA: TGCAGTGCTAGAGTTCAGGGATCCTACGAGCAGTACTTC. Amino acids: CSARVQGSYEQYF.

V and J are TRBV11-1 and TRBJ2-1; possibly TRBD1 for D (5 bases). V lost 4 bases to trimming and J lost 4 bases, with 8 bases between them. This CDR3 contains 13 residues. CDR1 is SGHAT, CDR2 FQDESV, per germline (reference sequence). CDR3 DNA sequence: TGTGCCAGCAGCTCACCAGGGTACAATGAGCAGTTCTTC. It codes for CASSSPGYNEQFF.

The genes are TRBV2 and TRBJ1-2; D might be TRBD1 (5 bases). The germline V gene has CDR1 SNHLY and CDR2 FYNNEI. This CDR3 is built from 14 residues. V was pared by 7 bases and J by 3 bases, with 15 bases between. In nucleotides, the CDR3 is TGTGCCAGCAATGATGACAGAGCCTACTATGGCTACACCTTC. Translation gives CASNDDRAYYGYTF.

The chain links TRBV6-5 to TRBJ1-2, with D possibly matching TRBD1 (5 bases). Trimming stripped 10 bases from V and 0 bases from J, with 12 bases between. The CDR3 is 13 amino acids. Germline assignment: CDR1 MNHEY and CDR2 SVGAGI. The CDR3 coding sequence is TGTGCCACCGGACAAGGGGCTAACTATGGCTACACCTTC. Residues: CATGQGANYGYTF.